A single T cell receptor (beta chain) is shown here with its context. The data were obtained in a study of control samples from healthy donors and cancer patients. The table came from immunoSEQ multiplex PCR; TCRdb's copy has only in-frame clones and leaves some out. The table lists about 180,000 clones, 90% of them singletons. Sequencing was performed on blood. This sequence was found in a woman between 45 and 65 years old in good health.

The CDR3 region is CASSPGGYTEAFF. As DNA, the CDR3 is TGTGCCAGCAGCCCGGGGGGGTATACTGAAGCTTTCTTT. The chain couples TRBV14 to TRBJ1-1; maybe TRBD1 (5 bases). This CDR3 contains 13 residues. The V end lost 4 bases, the J end lost 5 bases, and 11 bases lay between the germline ends. Germline V gene lookup returns CDR1 SGHDN and CDR2 FVKESK.